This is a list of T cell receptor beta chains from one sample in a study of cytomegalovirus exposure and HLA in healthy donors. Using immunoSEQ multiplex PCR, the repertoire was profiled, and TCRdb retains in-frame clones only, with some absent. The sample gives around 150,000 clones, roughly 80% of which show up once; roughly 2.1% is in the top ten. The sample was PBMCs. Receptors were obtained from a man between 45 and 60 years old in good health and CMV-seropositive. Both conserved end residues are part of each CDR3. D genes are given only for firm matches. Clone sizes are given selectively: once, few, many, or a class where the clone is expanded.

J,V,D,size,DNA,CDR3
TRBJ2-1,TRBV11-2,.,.,TGTGCCAGCAGCTTAGATAGGCTAGCCTACAATGAGCAGTTCTTC,CASSLDRLAYNEQFF
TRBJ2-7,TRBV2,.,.,TGTGCCAGCAGTGAAGACGCCAGGCAGTGGAGGCTGTACTTC,CASSEDARQWRLYF
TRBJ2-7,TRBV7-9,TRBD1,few,TGTGCCAGCAGCCCGAAACGGAGACAGGGCAACGAGCAGTACTTC,CASSPKRRQGNEQYF
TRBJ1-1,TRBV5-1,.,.,TGCGCCAGCAGCGCCGGGACACCTACGGCTGAAGCTTTCTTT,CASSAGTPTAEAFF
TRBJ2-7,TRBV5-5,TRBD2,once,TGTGCCAGCAGCCCCAGGAGCGGGGGCTCCTACGAGCAGTACTTC,CASSPRSGGSYEQYF
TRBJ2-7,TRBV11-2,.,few,TGTGCCAGCACTCAGGACATGGAGTACGAGCAGTACTTC,CASTQDMEYEQYF
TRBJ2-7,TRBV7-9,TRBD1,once,TGTGCCAGCAGCCCGGGACAGCTTTTTTACGAGCAGTACTTC,CASSPGQLFYEQYF
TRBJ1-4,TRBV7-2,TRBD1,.,TGTGCCAGCAGCTTAAGGGGACAGGGAGGTGAAAAACTGTTTTTT,CASSLRGQGGEKLFF
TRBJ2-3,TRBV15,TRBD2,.,TGTGCCACCAGAACGGGGGGTCCCACGGATACGCAGTATTTT,CATRTGGPTDTQYF
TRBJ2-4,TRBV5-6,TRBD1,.,TGTGCCAGCAGCCCCCGGGCCCACAGGGGGGTAAACATTCAGTACTTC,CASSPRAHRGVNIQYF
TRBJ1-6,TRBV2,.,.,TGTGCCAGCAGGCGGGGCCCAAATTCACCCCTCCACTTT,CASRRGPNSPLHF
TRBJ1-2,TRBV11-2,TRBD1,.,TGTGCCAGCAGCCCCGGAGGACAGGGTATGGGCTACACCTTC,CASSPGGQGMGYTF
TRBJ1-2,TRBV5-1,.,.,TGCGCCAGCAGCTTGGGTATCGACAGAGTGAGCTATGGCTACACCTTC,CASSLGIDRVSYGYTF
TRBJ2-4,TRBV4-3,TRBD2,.,TGCGCCAGCAGCCCCGGGACTAGCGGGGGAGGCAAAAACATTCAGTACTTC,CASSPGTSGGGKNIQYF
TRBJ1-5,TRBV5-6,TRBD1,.,TGTGCCAGCAGCAATTTTGGACAGGGGCGTCAGCCCCAGCATTTT,CASSNFGQGRQPQHF
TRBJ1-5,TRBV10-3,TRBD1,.,TGTGCCATCAGCGGGACAGGGGGCAACCAGCCCCAGCATTTT,CAISGTGGNQPQHF
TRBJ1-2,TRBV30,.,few,TGTGCCTGGAGTGTTGGGGGCGGCTACACCTTC,CAWSVGGGYTF
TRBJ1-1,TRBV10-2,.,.,TGCGCCAGCAGTGAAAGGTGGCAGGGGACCACTGAAGCTTTCTTT,CASSERWQGTTEAFF
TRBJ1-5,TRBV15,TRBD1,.,TGTGCCACCAGCATTTCAGGGGGCCGACAGCCCCAGCATTTT,CATSISGGRQPQHF
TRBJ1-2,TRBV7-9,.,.,TGTGCCAGCAGCTTAGTATTGGACAGTCAAGGCTACACCTTC,CASSLVLDSQGYTF
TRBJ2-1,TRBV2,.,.,TGTGCCAGCAGTGACCAGGGACACCGAGGGGATGAGCAGTTCTTC,CASSDQGHRGDEQFF
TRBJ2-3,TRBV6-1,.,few,TGTGCCAGCACTTCGAGCACAGATACGCAGTATTTT,CASTSSTDTQYF
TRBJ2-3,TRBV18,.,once,TGTGCCAGCTCAAGTGGGGGGAACACAGATACGCAGTATTTT,CASSSGGNTDTQYF
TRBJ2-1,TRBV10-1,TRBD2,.,TGCGCCAGCAGTGAAGCGGTAGCGGGGGGGCTCAATGAGCAGTTCTTC,CASSEAVAGGLNEQFF
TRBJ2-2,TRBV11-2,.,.,TGTGCCAGCAGCTACAGGGTAAACACCGGGGAGCTGTTTTTT,CASSYRVNTGELFF
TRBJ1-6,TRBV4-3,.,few,TGCGCCAGCAGCCAAGTTGTGTGGGCGCAAAATTCACCCCTCCACTTT,CASSQVVWAQNSPLHF